This entry is about one TCR beta chain. Antigen: not known. This table comes from immunoSEQ multiplex PCR, and its TCRdb copy is limited to in-frame clones, with some not included. The table has roughly 3,000 clones, just under 85% seen once. The sample is drawn from a study of tumor-infiltrating T cells and Merkel cell polyomavirus. On the study more broadly: The T cells studied were CD8+ and recognized the Merkel cell polyomavirus KLL epitope.

All patients' tumors stained robustly positive for Merkel cell polyomavirus Large T antigen by immunohistochemistry. Study-wide results and caveats: The study's small sample size is a limitation.

This CDR3 spans 15 amino acids. Germline loops: CDR1 SQVTM, CDR2 ANQGSEA. The V and J ends lost 7 bases and 0 bases respectively, with 17 bases between them. Material: tumor tissue. The rearrangement links TRBV29-1 to TRBJ2-3; D may be TRBD2 (5 bases). The sequence came from a man over 45 with Merkel cell carcinoma. CDR3 protein: CSAGEGLTSTDTQYF. In DNA form, the CDR3 reads TGCAGCGCCGGTGAGGGTTTAACTAGCACAGATACGCAGTATTTT.